This TCR beta chain was found in a study of T cell changes during pregnancy in multiple sclerosis. Libraries were prepared by immunoSEQ multiplex PCR; TCRdb keeps only in-frame clonotypes and omits some of them. The sample has about 57,000 clones; approximately 90% are singletons. V lost 4 bases and J lost 5, with 18 bases in between. Per germline, CDR1 SGHRS and CDR2 YFSETQ. There are 16 residues in the CDR3. The V and J genes are TRBV5-1 and TRBJ2-2; D perhaps matches TRBD2 (5 bases). The specimen comprised peripheral blood, sampled after pregnancy. This TCR came from a female donor in good health, enrolled as a control in a pregnancy study. CDR3 sequence reads: CASSPISPRDTGELFF. The DNA of the CDR3 is TGCGCCAGCAGCCCCATAAGCCCCCGGGATACCGGGGAGCTGTTTTTT.